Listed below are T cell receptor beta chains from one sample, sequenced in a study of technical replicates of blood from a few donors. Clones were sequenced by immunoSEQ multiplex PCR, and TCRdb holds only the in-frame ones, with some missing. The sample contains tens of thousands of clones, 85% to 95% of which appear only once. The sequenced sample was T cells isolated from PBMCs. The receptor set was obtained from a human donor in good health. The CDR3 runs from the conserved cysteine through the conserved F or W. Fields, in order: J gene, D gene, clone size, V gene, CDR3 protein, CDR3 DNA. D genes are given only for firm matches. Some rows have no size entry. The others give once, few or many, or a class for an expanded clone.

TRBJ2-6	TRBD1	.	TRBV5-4	CASSYGTEGGANVLTF	TGTGCCAGCAGCTACGGGACAGAAGGAGGGGCCAACGTCCTGACTTTC
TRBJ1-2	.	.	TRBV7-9	CASSLADSYYGYTF	TGTGCCAGCAGCTTGGCAGACTCTTACTATGGCTACACCTTC
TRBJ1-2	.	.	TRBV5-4	CASSLGSGGSYGYTF	TGTGCCAGCAGCTTGGGATCGGGGGGTTCCTATGGCTACACCTTC
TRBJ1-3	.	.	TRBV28	CASSFIRLGGRHTIYF	TGTGCCAGCAGTTTTATACGTCTCGGGGGGAGGCACACCATATATTTT
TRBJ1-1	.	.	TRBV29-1	CSVDTTGILEEAFF	TGCAGCGTTGATACTACAGGGATTCTGGAAGAAGCTTTCTTT
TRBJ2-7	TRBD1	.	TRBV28	CASSLPGDRGEQYF	TGTGCCAGCAGTTTACCCGGGGACAGGGGCGAGCAGTACTTC
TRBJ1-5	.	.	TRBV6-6	CASSIRQLQPQHF	TGTGCCAGCAGCATAAGACAGCTTCAGCCCCAGCATTTT
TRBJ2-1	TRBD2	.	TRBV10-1	CASSSSGEFNEQFF	TGCGCCAGCAGTTCGAGCGGGGAATTCAATGAGCAGTTCTTC
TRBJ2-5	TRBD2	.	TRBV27	CASSSGLAGTQYF	TGTGCCAGCAGCTCGGGACTAGCCGGGACCCAGTACTTC
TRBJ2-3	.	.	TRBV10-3	CAISASATDTQYF	TGTGCCATCAGTGCTAGCGCTACAGATACGCAGTATTTT
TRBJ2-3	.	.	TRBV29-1	CSALERDTQYF	TGCAGCGCGCTAGAAAGAGATACGCAGTATTTT
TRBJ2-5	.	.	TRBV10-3	CAISESTGLCVQEETQYF	TGTGCCATCAGTGAGTCGACAGGTTTATGTGTACAAGAAGAGACCCAGTACTTC
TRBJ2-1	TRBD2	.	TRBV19	CASRSRGTSGSNEQFF	TGTGCCAGTCGGAGTCGCGGGACTAGCGGGAGTAATGAGCAGTTCTTC
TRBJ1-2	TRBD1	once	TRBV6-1	CASSPGTDNYGYTF	TGTGCCAGCAGCCCCGGGACAGACAACTATGGCTACACCTTC
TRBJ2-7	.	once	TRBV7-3	CASSLSGFSYEQYF	TGTGCCAGCAGCTTGTCCGGTTTCTCCTACGAGCAGTACTTC
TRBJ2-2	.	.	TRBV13	CASSPYDRNTGELFF	TGTGCCAGCAGCCCCTATGACAGGAACACCGGGGAGCTGTTTTTT
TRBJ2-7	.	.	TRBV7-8	CASAIYEQYF	TGTGCCAGCGCGATTTACGAGCAGTACTTC
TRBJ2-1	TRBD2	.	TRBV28	CASNIGTSGIDEQFF	TGTGCCAGCAATATCGGGACTAGCGGGATAGATGAGCAGTTCTTC
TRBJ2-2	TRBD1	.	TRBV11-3	CASSFLRTGEELFF	TGTGCCAGCAGCTTTCTCCGGACAGGCGAGGAGCTGTTTTTT
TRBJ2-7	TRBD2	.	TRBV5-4	CASSGTSGLNSYEQYF	TGTGCCAGCAGCGGGACTAGCGGGTTAAACTCCTACGAGCAGTACTTC
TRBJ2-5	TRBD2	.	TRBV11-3	CASSRGTSADQETQYF	TGTGCCAGCAGCAGGGGGACTAGCGCAGATCAAGAGACCCAGTACTTC
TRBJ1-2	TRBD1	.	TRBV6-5	CASSSRDRGFWDGYTF	TGTGCCAGCAGTTCCCGCGACAGGGGCTTTTGGGATGGCTACACCTTC
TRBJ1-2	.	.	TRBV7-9	CAGEGGGYTF	TGTGCCGGAGAGGGAGGAGGCTACACCTTC
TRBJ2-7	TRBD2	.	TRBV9	CASSVGAGAPLVYEQYF	TGTGCCAGCAGCGTAGGGGCGGGAGCCCCTTTAGTGTACGAGCAGTACTTC
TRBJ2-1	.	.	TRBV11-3	CASSLGGLDNEQFF	TGTGCCAGCAGCTTAGGGGGCCTCGACAATGAGCAGTTCTTC
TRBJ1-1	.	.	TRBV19	CASGLGNTEAFF	TGTGCCAGTGGTTTGGGCAACACTGAAGCTTTCTTT
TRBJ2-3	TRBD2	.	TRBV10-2	CASWGLAGSTDTQYF	TGCGCCAGCTGGGGACTAGCGGGGAGCACAGATACGCAGTATTTT
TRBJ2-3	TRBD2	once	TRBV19	CASSDASGPTTDTQYF	TGTGCCAGTAGTGATGCTAGCGGCCCCACTACAGATACGCAGTATTTT
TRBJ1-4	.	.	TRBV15	CATSRVYTVNEKLFF	TGTGCCACCAGCAGAGTCTACACAGTGAATGAAAAACTGTTTTTT
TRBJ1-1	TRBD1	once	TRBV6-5	CASRVGQGLNTEAFF	TGTGCCAGCAGGGTAGGACAGGGTCTGAACACTGAAGCTTTCTTT
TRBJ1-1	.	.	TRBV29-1	CSVEGLQTEAFF	TGCAGCGTTGAAGGGCTACAGACTGAAGCTTTCTTT
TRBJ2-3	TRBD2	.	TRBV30	CARTSGSPDTQYF	TGTGCCAGGACTAGCGGGAGTCCAGATACGCAGTATTTT
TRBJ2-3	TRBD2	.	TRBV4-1	CASGTSGATTDTQYF	TGCGCCAGCGGGACTAGCGGGGCCACCACAGATACGCAGTATTTT
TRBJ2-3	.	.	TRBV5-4	CAFSALEVTDTQYF	TGTGCCTTTTCGGCCCTAGAGGTCACAGATACGCAGTATTTT
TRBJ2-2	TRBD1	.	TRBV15	CATTREGTGNTGELFF	TGTGCCACCACCAGGGAAGGGACAGGGAACACCGGGGAGCTGTTTTTT
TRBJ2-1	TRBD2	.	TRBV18	CASTKKRRGLANNEQFF	TGTGCCAGCACAAAGAAAAGGCGTGGACTAGCGAACAATGAGCAGTTCTTC
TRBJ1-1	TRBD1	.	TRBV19	CASKGQGVLNTEAFF	TGTGCCAGTAAGGGACAGGGAGTATTGAACACTGAAGCTTTCTTT
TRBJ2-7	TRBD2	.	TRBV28	CASSLPGGGEQYF	TGTGCCAGCAGTTTACCGGGGGGGGGAGAGCAGTACTTC
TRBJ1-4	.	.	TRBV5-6	CASSFLGGLNEKLFF	TGTGCCAGCAGCTTTCTAGGCGGACTTAATGAAAAACTGTTTTTT
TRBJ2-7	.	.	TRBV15	CATSRDYDRAYEQYF	TGTGCCACCAGCAGAGACTACGACAGAGCCTACGAGCAGTACTTC
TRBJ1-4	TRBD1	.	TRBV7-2	CASSGDGTGFWRTNEKLFF	TGTGCCAGCAGCGGGGACGGGACAGGGTTCTGGAGAACTAATGAAAAACTGTTTTTT
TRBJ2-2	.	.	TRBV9	CASSPSGRPGELFF	TGTGCCAGCAGCCCAAGTGGCAGGCCCGGGGAGCTGTTTTTT
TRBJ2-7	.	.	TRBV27	CASSLFGVSYEQYF	TGTGCCAGCAGTTTATTTGGAGTCTCCTACGAGCAGTACTTC